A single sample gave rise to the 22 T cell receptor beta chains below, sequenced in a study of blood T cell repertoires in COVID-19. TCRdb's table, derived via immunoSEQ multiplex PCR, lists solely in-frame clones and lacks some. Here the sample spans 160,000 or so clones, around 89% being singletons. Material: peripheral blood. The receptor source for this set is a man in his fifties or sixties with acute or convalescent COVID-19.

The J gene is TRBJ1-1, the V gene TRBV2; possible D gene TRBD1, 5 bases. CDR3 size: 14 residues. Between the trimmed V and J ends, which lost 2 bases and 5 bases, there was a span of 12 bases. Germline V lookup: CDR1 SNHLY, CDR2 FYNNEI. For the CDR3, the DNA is TGTGCCAGCAGTGAAACTTTAGGGGTGACTGAAGCTTTCTTT. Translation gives CASSETLGVTEAFF. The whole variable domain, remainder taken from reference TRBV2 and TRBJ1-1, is EPEVTQTPSHQVTQMGQEVILRCVPISNHLYFYWYRQILGQKVEFLVSFYNNEISEKSEIFDDQFSVERPDGSNFTLKIRSTKLEDSAMYFCASSETLGVTEAFFGQGTRLTVV.

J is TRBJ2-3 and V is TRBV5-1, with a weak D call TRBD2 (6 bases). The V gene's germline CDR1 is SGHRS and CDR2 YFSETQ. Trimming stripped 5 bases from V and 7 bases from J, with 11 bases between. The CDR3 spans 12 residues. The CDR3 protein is CASSPEGNTQYF. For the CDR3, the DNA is TGCGCCAGCAGTCCGGAGGGAAATACGCAGTATTTT.

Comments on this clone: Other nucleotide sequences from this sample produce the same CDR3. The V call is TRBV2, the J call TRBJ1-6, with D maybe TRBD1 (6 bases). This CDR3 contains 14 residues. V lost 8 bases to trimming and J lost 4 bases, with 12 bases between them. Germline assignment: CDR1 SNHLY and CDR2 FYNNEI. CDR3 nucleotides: TGTGCCAGCCGCGGGGGCGCTTATAATTCACCCCTCCACTTT. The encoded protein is CASRGGAYNSPLHF. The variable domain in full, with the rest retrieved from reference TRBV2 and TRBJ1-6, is EPEVTQTPSHQVTQMGQEVILRCVPISNHLYFYWYRQILGQKVEFLVSFYNNEISEKSEIFDDQFSVERPDGSNFTLKIRSTKLEDSAMYFCASRGGAYNSPLHFGNGTRLTVT.

For the CDR3, the DNA is TGTGCCAGCAGTCCTGGACAACCCAATGAGCAGTTCTTC. It translates to CASSPGQPNEQFF. The chain carries TRBV28 and TRBJ2-1; tentatively, D is TRBD1 (5 bases). The CDR3 is 13 amino acids. Germline CDR1 MDHEN, CDR2 SYDVKM. V was trimmed by 5 bases and J by 6 bases, leaving 11 bases between them.

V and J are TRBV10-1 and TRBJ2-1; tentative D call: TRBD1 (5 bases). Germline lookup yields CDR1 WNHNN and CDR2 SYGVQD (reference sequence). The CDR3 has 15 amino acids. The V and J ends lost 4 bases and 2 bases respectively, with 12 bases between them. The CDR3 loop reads CASSVDTSTYNEQFF. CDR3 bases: TGCGCCAGCAGTGTGGACACTTCCACCTACAATGAGCAGTTCTTC.

The DNA of the CDR3 is TGTGCCAGCAGCCGAAGACAGGTCGATGGCTACACCTTC. Amino acid sequence: CASSRRQVDGYTF. V is TRBV7-8 and J is TRBJ1-2; a weak D match, TRBD1 (6 bases). The CDR3 runs 13 residues. V lost 5 bases and J lost 6, with 13 bases in between. Germline values: CDR1 SGHVS, CDR2 FQNEAQ.

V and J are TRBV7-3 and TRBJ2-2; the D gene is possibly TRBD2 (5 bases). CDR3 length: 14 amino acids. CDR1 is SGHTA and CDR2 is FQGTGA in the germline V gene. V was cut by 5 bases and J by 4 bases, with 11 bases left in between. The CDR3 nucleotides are TGTGCCAGCAGCCCCGGGAAAACCACCGGGGAGCTGTTTTTT. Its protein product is CASSPGKTTGELFF.

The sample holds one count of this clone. CDR3 residues: CATSDSVKAFF. The CDR3 coding sequence is TGTGCCACCAGTGATAGCGTTAAAGCTTTCTTT. The J gene is TRBJ1-1, the V gene TRBV24-1; D gene uncertain. The V gene lost 3 bases and the J gene lost 9 bases, with 7 bases spanning the gap. The CDR3 spans 11 residues. The V gene's germline CDR1 is KGHDR and CDR2 SFDVKD.

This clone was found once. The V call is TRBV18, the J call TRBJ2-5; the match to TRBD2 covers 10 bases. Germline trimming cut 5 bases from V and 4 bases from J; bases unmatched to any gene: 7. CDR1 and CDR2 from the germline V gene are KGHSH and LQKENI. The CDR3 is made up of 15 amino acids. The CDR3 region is CASSSSGGARETQYF. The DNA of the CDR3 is TGTGCCAGCTCATCCAGCGGGGGGGCCAGAGAGACCCAGTACTTC.

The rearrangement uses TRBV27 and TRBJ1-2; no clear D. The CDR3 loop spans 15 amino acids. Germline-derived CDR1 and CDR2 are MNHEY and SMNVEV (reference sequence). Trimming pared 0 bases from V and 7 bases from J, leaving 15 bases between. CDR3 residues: CASSLSAVGVSGYTF. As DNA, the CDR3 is TGTGCCAGCAGTTTATCGGCTGTCGGGGTTAGTGGCTACACCTTC.

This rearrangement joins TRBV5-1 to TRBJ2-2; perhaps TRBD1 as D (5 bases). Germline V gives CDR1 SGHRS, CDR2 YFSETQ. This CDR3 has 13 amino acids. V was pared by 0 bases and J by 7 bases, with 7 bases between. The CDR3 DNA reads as TGCGCCAGCAGCTTGGTGCAGGGCGGGGAGCTGTTTTTT. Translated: CASSLVQGGELFF.

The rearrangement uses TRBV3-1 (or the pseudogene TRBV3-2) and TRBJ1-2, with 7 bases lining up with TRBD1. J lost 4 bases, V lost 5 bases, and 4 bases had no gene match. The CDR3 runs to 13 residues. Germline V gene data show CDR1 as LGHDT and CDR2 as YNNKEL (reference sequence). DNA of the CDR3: TGTGCCAGCAGCAAACGGACAGGCTATGGCTACACCTTC. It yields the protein CASSKRTGYGYTF.

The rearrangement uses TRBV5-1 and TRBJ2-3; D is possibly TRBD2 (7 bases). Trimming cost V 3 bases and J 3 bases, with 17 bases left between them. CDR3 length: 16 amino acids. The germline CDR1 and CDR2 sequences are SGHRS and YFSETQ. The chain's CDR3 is CASSSIIQGGTDTQYF. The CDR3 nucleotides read TGCGCCAGCAGCTCCATAATACAGGGAGGGACAGATACGCAGTATTTT.

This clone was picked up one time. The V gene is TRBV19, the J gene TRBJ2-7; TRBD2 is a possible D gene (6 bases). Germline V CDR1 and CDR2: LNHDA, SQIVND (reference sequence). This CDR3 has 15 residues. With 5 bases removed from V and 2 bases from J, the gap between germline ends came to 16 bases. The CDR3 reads CASSPGTRGTYEQYF. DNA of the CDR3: TGTGCCAGTAGTCCCGGGACTCGTGGGACCTACGAGCAGTACTTC.

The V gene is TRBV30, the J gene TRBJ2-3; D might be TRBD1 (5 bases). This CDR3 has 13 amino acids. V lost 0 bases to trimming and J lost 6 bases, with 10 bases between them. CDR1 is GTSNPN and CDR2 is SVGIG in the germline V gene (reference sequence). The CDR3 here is CAWSVGASDTQYF. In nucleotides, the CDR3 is TGTGCCTGGAGTGTAGGGGCATCCGATACGCAGTATTTT.

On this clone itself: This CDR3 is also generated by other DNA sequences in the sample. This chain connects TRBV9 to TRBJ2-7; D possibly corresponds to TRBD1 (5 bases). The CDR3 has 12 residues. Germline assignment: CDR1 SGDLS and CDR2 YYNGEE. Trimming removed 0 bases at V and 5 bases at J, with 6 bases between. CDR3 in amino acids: CASSVGGNEQYF. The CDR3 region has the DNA TGTGCCAGCAGCGTAGGGGGCAACGAGCAGTACTTC.

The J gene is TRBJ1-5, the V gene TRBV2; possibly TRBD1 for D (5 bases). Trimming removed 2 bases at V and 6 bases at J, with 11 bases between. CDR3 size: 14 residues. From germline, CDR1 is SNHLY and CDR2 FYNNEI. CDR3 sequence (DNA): TGTGCCAGCAGTGAAAACATCGGGGGTCAGCCCCAGCATTTT. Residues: CASSENIGGQPQHF.

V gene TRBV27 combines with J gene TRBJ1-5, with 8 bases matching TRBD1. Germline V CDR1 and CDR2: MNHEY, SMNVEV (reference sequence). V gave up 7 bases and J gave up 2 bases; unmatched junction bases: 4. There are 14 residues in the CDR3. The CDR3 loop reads CASTDRGGNQPQHF. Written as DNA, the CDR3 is TGTGCCAGCACCGACAGGGGCGGCAATCAGCCCCAGCATTTT.

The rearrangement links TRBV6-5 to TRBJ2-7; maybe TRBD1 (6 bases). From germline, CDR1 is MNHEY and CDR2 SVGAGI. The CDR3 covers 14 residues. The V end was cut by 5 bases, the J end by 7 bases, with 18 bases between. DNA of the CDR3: TGTGCCAGCAGTATGACAGGATCTATATCAGAGCAGTACTTC. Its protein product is CASSMTGSISEQYF.

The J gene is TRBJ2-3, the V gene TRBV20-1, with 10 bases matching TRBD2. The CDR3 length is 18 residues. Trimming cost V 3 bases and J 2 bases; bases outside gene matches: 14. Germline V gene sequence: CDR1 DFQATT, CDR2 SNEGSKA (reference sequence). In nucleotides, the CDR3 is TGCAGTGCTAGTTCCTCGATTAGCGGGGGGAAACACACAGATACGCAGTATTTT. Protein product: CSASSSISGGKHTDTQYF.

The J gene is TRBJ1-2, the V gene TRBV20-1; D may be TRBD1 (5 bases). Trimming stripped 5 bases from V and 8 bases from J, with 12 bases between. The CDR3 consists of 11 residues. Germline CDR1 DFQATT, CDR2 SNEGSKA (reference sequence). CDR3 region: CSAGRDSGYTF. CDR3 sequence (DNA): TGCAGTGCTGGCAGGGACTCCGGCTACACCTTC.

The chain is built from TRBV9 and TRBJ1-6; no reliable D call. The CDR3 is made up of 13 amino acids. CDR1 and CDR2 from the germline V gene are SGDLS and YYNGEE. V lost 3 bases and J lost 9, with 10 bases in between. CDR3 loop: CASSATPVSPLHF. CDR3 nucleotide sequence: TGTGCCAGCAGCGCAACACCTGTTTCACCCCTCCACTTT.